The present T cell receptor (beta chain) was sequenced within a study of OX40 agonist ivuxolimab in advanced cancers. The method was immunoSEQ multiplex PCR; TCRdb's version includes in-frame clones alone and lacks a portion of them. The repertoire includes some 64,000 clones, around 90% of them detected once, and just under 25% sits in the top ten. The germline V gene encodes CDR1 MDHEN and CDR2 SYDVKM. The ends were cut back, 5 bases at V and 4 bases at J, with 8 bases in the middle. The CDR3 spans 12 residues. This sequence joins TRBV28 and TRBJ1-2; D not certain. The clonotype comes from an adult with an advanced solid tumor such as melanoma, head and neck, liver or kidney cancer. The source was CD4+ or CD8+ T cells sorted from blood, collected in a trial of the OX40 agonist ivuxolimab. The CDR3 DNA reads TGTGCCAGCAGTCGAGACATCTATGGCTACACCTTC. As protein: CASSRDIYGYTF.